Below, 17 T cell receptor beta chains from the same sample are listed, as sequenced in a study of blood T cell repertoires in COVID-19. Generated by immunoSEQ multiplex PCR, the TCRdb table keeps only in-frame clones and is missing some. The sample lists approximately 300,000 clones, 85% to 90% occurring once. The sample taken for sequencing was peripheral blood. The receptors derive from a woman in her forties with acute or convalescent COVID-19.

This chain connects TRBV5-4 to TRBJ2-2, with TRBD2 matching over 7 bases. Trimming removed 1 base from V and 0 bases from J; junction bases left unmatched: 3. Per germline, CDR1 SGHNT and CDR2 YYREEE (reference sequence). The CDR3 consists of 16 residues. The CDR3 region is CASSLSSGSNTGELFF. For the CDR3, the DNA is TGTGCCAGCAGCTTGAGTAGCGGGTCGAACACCGGGGAGCTGTTTTTT.

The rearrangement uses TRBV2 and TRBJ1-2; possible D gene TRBD1, 5 bases. From germline, CDR1 is SNHLY and CDR2 FYNNEI. Trimming removed 1 base at V and 7 bases at J, with 16 bases between. This CDR3 contains 15 residues. CDR3 amino acids: CASSEGGRQGSGYTF. In DNA, the CDR3 is TGTGCCAGCAGTGAAGGGGGCCGGCAGGGATCTGGCTACACCTTC.

The V gene is TRBV9, the J gene TRBJ1-4; D is possibly TRBD1 (5 bases). The V end lost 0 bases, the J end lost 7 bases, and 13 bases lay between the germline ends. The germline gives CDR1 SGDLS, CDR2 YYNGEE. The CDR3 has 15 residues. The CDR3 region has the DNA TGTGCCAGCAGCGTAGCTGCAGGGTACAGTGAAAAACTGTTTTTT. This translates into CASSVAAGYSEKLFF.

The genes are TRBV19 and TRBJ1-5; no definite D call. V lost 5 bases and J 4 bases, leaving 12 bases between the germline ends. Germline V gene sequence: CDR1 LNHDA, CDR2 SQIVND (reference sequence). This CDR3 has 14 amino acids. The CDR3 spells CASSYDGGNQPQHF. The CDR3 DNA reads TGTGCCAGTAGTTACGACGGAGGGAATCAGCCCCAGCATTTT.

The gene calls are TRBV6-1 and TRBJ1-2; 9 bases agree with TRBD1. V was pared by 2 bases and J by 4 bases, with 5 bases of the junction left unmatched. This CDR3 comprises 15 residues. Looked up from germline, CDR1 is MNHNS and CDR2 is SASEGT. The DNA for the CDR3 is TGTGCCAGCAGTGAACCGGGACAGGGAGTCTATGGCTACACCTTC. This gives the protein CASSEPGQGVYGYTF.

This chain connects TRBV30 to TRBJ1-2; D not resolved. The CDR3 is 11 amino acids. V was clipped by 7 bases and J by 4 bases, with 10 bases between them. CDR1 GTSNPN and CDR2 SVGIG come from the germline V gene (reference sequence). The CDR3 spells CASPESYGYTF. The CDR3 nucleotides read TGTGCCTCACCCGAGTCCTATGGCTACACCTTC.

This clone was found once. This chain uses TRBV9 with TRBJ1-5; D is unresolved. This CDR3 spans 16 amino acids. The ends were cut back, 0 bases at V and 1 base at J, with 11 bases in the middle. CDR1 and CDR2 from the germline V gene are SGDLS and YYNGEE. This chain's CDR3 is CASSVGWGGSNQPQHF. The CDR3 nucleotides are TGTGCCAGCAGCGTAGGATGGGGAGGGAGCAATCAGCCCCAGCATTTT.

The V and J genes are TRBV19 and TRBJ1-2, with TRBD1 as a possible D gene (6 bases). V was trimmed by 4 bases and J by 6 bases, leaving 12 bases between them. The germline V gene has CDR1 LNHDA and CDR2 SQIVND (reference sequence). This CDR3 is built from 13 residues. DNA for the CDR3: TGTGCCAGTAGTAAAACCAGGGGTCATGGCTACACCTTC. Translating it yields CASSKTRGHGYTF.

The rearrangement uses TRBV21-1 and TRBJ1-1. TRBV21-1 is a listed pseudogene. The CDR3 is 18 residues long. CDR3 sequence: CASSKEVSPLVRYTEAFF. CDR3 DNA sequence: TGTGCCAGCAGCAAAGAAGTGTCGCCCCTTGTTCGGTACACTGAAGCTTTCTTT.

The V gene is TRBV6-2 or TRBV6-3, the J gene TRBJ2-7, with 10 bases aligning to TRBD2. Germline lookup yields CDR1 MNHEY and CDR2 SVGEGT. CDR3 length: 14 amino acids. V was clipped by 5 bases and J by 1 base; unmatched bases: 2. The CDR3 reads CASSQLAGSYEQYV. The CDR3 coding sequence is TGTGCCAGCAGTCAACTAGCGGGGTCCTACGAGCAGTACGTC.

The chain joins TRBV7-7 to TRBJ2-1, with 12 bases matching TRBD1. The CDR3 extends over 14 amino acids. Germline CDR1 reads SSHAT; CDR2 reads FNYEAQ (reference sequence). V was pared by 4 bases and J by 9 bases, with 4 bases of the junction left unmatched. This CDR3 is CASSSGQGAREQFF. CDR3 nucleotide sequence: TGTGCCAGCAGCTCGGGACAGGGGGCACGTGAGCAGTTCTTC.

V gene TRBV3-1 (or the pseudogene TRBV3-2) combines with J gene TRBJ1-6; TRBD1 aligns across 8 bases. V was pared by 1 base and J by 6 bases, with 2 bases of the junction left unmatched. CDR3 length equals 15 residues. Germline-derived CDR1 and CDR2 are LGHDT and YNNKEL (reference sequence). The CDR3: CASSQVTGGNSPLHF. The DNA of the CDR3 is TGTGCCAGCAGCCAAGTAACAGGGGGTAATTCACCCCTCCACTTT.

The chain is built from TRBV10-2 and TRBJ1-2; D is unclear. Germline V gene data show CDR1 as WSHSY and CDR2 as SAAADI. Deletions cut 6 bases from V and 5 bases from J, with 19 bases between. The CDR3 sequence is 15 residues long. For the CDR3, the DNA is TGCGCCAGCAGCTCGCACAGAGAGCCTTTGTATGGCTACACCTTC. This sequence encodes CASSSHREPLYGYTF.

This clone was counted a single time. V is TRBV5-4 and J is TRBJ1-2; TRBD1 matches 8 bases. The germline CDR1 and CDR2 sequences are SGHNT and YYREEE (reference sequence). After removal of 2 bases from V and 2 bases from J, the junction contained 5 bases not matched to a gene. The CDR3 is made up of 15 amino acids. The CDR3 sequence is CASSFPTGGNYGYTF. CDR3 nucleotide sequence: TGTGCCAGCAGCTTCCCAACAGGGGGGAACTATGGCTACACCTTC.

J is TRBJ1-1 and V is TRBV19, with 7 bases lining up with TRBD1. V gave up 2 bases and J gave up 1 base; unmatched junction bases: 4. The CDR3 is 15 amino acids. The germline V gene encodes CDR1 LNHDA and CDR2 SQIVND (reference sequence). The CDR3 loop is CASSIRRQGNTEAFF. CDR3 in DNA: TGTGCCAGTAGTATAAGGAGACAGGGGAACACTGAAGCTTTCTTT.

The chain couples TRBV19 to TRBJ2-7; 8 bases match TRBD1. With V trimmed by 4 bases and J by 1 base, 9 bases remained unmatched. Germline assignment: CDR1 LNHDA and CDR2 SQIVND (reference sequence). The CDR3 is 16 residues long. The CDR3 DNA follows: TGTGCCAGTAGTACTCCTGACAGGGGAAAATCCTACGAGCAGTACGTC. Translation: CASSTPDRGKSYEQYV.

The V and J genes are TRBV6-1 and TRBJ1-1; D not resolved. The germline V gene encodes CDR1 MNHNS and CDR2 SASEGT. Trimming removed 2 bases at V and 1 base at J, with 8 bases between. The CDR3 length is 14 residues. CDR3 protein: CASSETVGNTEAFF. Written as DNA, the CDR3 is TGTGCCAGCAGTGAAACAGTGGGGAACACTGAAGCTTTCTTT.